These T cell receptor beta chains were read from a single sample in a study of shared clonotypes between healthy human individuals. The data were produced by immunoSEQ multiplex PCR, yet TCRdb's version contains in-frame clones alone and is incomplete. The table records more than 1,200,000 clones, approximately 98.5% of them present only once. The sequencing input was naive CD4+ T cells sorted from blood. The source of these receptors is a man under 40 in good health. The CDR3 runs from the conserved cysteine through the conserved F or W. The order of the fields is V gene, J gene, D gene, clone size, CDR3 protein, CDR3 DNA. A D gene is named only where the DNA matches it firmly. Some rows mark clone size as missing; the rest say once, few, many or name a class of expanded clone.

v_call: TRBV7-2; j_call: TRBJ2-7; d_call: NA; clone_size: NA; cdr3_aa: CASSYGTPSYEQYF; cdr3_nt: TGTGCCAGCAGCTACGGGACACCATCCTACGAGCAGTACTTC
v_call: TRBV6-1; j_call: TRBJ2-3; d_call: TRBD2; clone_size: NA; cdr3_aa: CASNVGAGTDTQYF; cdr3_nt: TGTGCCAGCAACGTGGGAGCGGGGACAGATACGCAGTATTTT
v_call: TRBV9; j_call: TRBJ2-3; d_call: NA; clone_size: NA; cdr3_aa: CASSVYGRTDTQYF; cdr3_nt: TGTGCCAGCAGCGTATACGGGAGAACAGATACGCAGTATTTT
v_call: TRBV5-1; j_call: TRBJ2-3; d_call: NA; clone_size: NA; cdr3_aa: CASSHRADADTQYF; cdr3_nt: TGCGCCAGCAGCCACCGGGCTGACGCAGATACGCAGTATTTT
v_call: TRBV9; j_call: TRBJ1-2; d_call: NA; clone_size: NA; cdr3_aa: CASSPLAEKHGYTF; cdr3_nt: TGTGCCAGCAGCCCCCTGGCAGAGAAACATGGCTACACCTTC
v_call: TRBV28; j_call: TRBJ2-7; d_call: TRBD1; clone_size: once; cdr3_aa: CSTGHSYEQYF; cdr3_nt: TGTTCGACAGGGCACTCCTACGAGCAGTACTTC
v_call: TRBV7-3; j_call: TRBJ2-6; d_call: NA; clone_size: once; cdr3_aa: CASSPGVRLSGANVLTF; cdr3_nt: TGTGCCAGCAGCCCGGGGGTGCGCTTATCTGGGGCCAACGTCCTGACTTTC
v_call: TRBV7-2; j_call: TRBJ2-7; d_call: TRBD1; clone_size: NA; cdr3_aa: CASSLVGQGAYEQYF; cdr3_nt: TGTGCCAGCAGCTTAGTGGGACAGGGGGCCTACGAGCAGTACTTC
v_call: TRBV6-6; j_call: TRBJ2-7; d_call: NA; clone_size: NA; cdr3_aa: CASSYTSSYEQYF; cdr3_nt: TGTGCCAGCAGTTACACTAGCTCCTACGAGCAGTACTTC
v_call: TRBV28; j_call: TRBJ2-6; d_call: TRBD2; clone_size: NA; cdr3_aa: CASTRASGRDWANVLTF; cdr3_nt: TGTGCCAGCACTAGAGCTAGCGGGAGGGATTGGGCCAACGTCCTGACTTTC
v_call: TRBV18; j_call: TRBJ2-2; d_call: NA; clone_size: NA; cdr3_aa: CASSPPWLRTGELFF; cdr3_nt: TGTGCCAGCTCACCACCGTGGCTCCGGACCGGGGAGCTGTTTTTT
v_call: TRBV5-1; j_call: TRBJ2-2; d_call: TRBD2; clone_size: NA; cdr3_aa: CASRSTSGDTGELFF; cdr3_nt: TGCGCCAGCAGATCGACTAGCGGTGACACCGGGGAGCTGTTTTTT
v_call: TRBV9; j_call: TRBJ2-1; d_call: NA; clone_size: NA; cdr3_aa: CASSRSPGQAYNEQFF; cdr3_nt: TGTGCCAGCAGCCGTAGTCCCGGGCAAGCCTACAATGAGCAGTTCTTC
v_call: TRBV28; j_call: TRBJ1-5; d_call: NA; clone_size: NA; cdr3_aa: CASSFRGRNQPQHF; cdr3_nt: TGTGCCAGCAGTTTCCGGGGGCGCAATCAGCCCCAGCATTTT
v_call: TRBV30; j_call: TRBJ1-2; d_call: NA; clone_size: NA; cdr3_aa: CAWSVRAAESYTF; cdr3_nt: TGTGCCTGGAGTGTACGGGCGGCAGAAAGCTACACCTTC
v_call: TRBV19; j_call: TRBJ1-5; d_call: NA; clone_size: NA; cdr3_aa: CASSIFRDGYQPQHF; cdr3_nt: TGTGCCAGTAGTATATTTCGGGACGGATATCAGCCCCAGCATTTT